A single T cell receptor beta chain is shown here with its context. No antigen is known for it. Germline CDR1 reads SGDLS; CDR2 reads YYNGEE. V lost 3 bases to trimming and J lost 2 bases; unmatched junction nucleotides: 3. The CDR3 sequence is 14 residues long. Researchers took blood at baseline, on cycle 4 day 1, and on cycle 7 day 1. The data were obtained in a study of OX40 agonist ivuxolimab in advanced cancers. Study-level information: Patients were infused with ivuxolimab every 2 weeks at 0.01 to 10 mg/kg. A male proportion of 82.7% was recorded, with mean age roughly 60 years and range about 23 to 80.

The study's findings and limits: Partial responders dosed at 0.1-3.0 mg/kg displayed clonal expansion ranking among the lowest.

Sequenced by immunoSEQ multiplex PCR; TCRdb stores in-frame clones only, minus some. The sample holds 6,500 to 7,000 clones, roughly 93% seen once. The receptor's source is an adult with an advanced solid tumor such as melanoma, head and neck, liver or kidney cancer. The V gene is TRBV9, the J gene TRBJ2-5, with 8 nucleotides matching TRBD1. Specimen: CD4+ or CD8+ T cells sorted from blood, collected in a trial of the OX40 agonist ivuxolimab. The CDR3 loop reads CASSADRVQETQYF. In nucleotides, the CDR3 is TGTGCCAGCAGCGCGGACAGGGTTCAAGAGACCCAGTACTTC. Combining the CDR3 with reference TRBV9 and TRBJ2-5 gives the whole variable domain DSGVTQTPKHLITATGQRVTLRCSPRSGDLSVYWYQQSLDQGLQFLIQYYNGEERAKGNILERFSAQQFPDLHSELNLSSLELGDSALYFCASSADRVQETQYFGPGTRLLVL.